The 13 T cell receptor beta chains below were found in one sample sequenced in a study of cytomegalovirus exposure and HLA in healthy donors. Use of 60 Vbeta and 13 Jbeta primers characterized the PCR. The assay was immunoSEQ multiplex PCR, and TCRdb's table has in-frame clones only and misses some. The table records 200,000 to 250,000 clones, around four fifths of them present only once. The specimen was PBMCs. The receptor source for this set is a man aged 50 or older in good health and CMV-seronegative.

The chain joins TRBV6-4 to TRBJ2-3; TRBD2 matches at 9 bases. With V trimmed by 1 base and J by 0 bases, 2 bases remained unmatched. Looked up from germline, CDR1 is MRHNA and CDR2 is SNTAGT. There are 16 residues in the CDR3. Here the CDR3 DNA reads TGTGCCAGCAGTGACTTAGCGGGAGCTAGCACAGATACGCAGTATTTT. Its protein product is CASSDLAGASTDTQYF.

The V call is TRBV18, the J call TRBJ1-2, with TRBD1 matching over 7 bases. The CDR3 consists of 13 residues. The trim removed 6 bases at V and 6 bases at J, leaving 7 bases unmatched. Germline lookup yields CDR1 KGHSH and CDR2 LQKENI. Here the CDR3 reads CASSPGTVNGYTF. The CDR3, as DNA: TGTGCCAGCTCCCCAGGGACAGTCAATGGCTACACCTTC. Using reference TRBV18 and TRBJ1-2 for the parts outside the CDR3, the full variable domain is NAGVMQNPRHLVRRRGQEARLRCSPMKGHSHVYWYRQLPEEGLKFMVYLQKENIIDESGMPKERFSAEFPKEGPSILRIQQVVRGDSAAYFCASSPGTVNGYTFGSGTRLTVV.

The chain joins TRBV6-6 to TRBJ1-1, with D hard to call. The V end was cut by 6 bases, the J end by 7 bases, with 15 bases between. The CDR3 length is 13 residues. Germline V gives CDR1 MNHNY, CDR2 SVGAGI (reference sequence). The CDR3 is CASSYQTGSEAFF. CDR3 bases: TGTGCCAGCAGCTACCAGACGGGGAGTGAAGCTTTCTTT.

In nucleotides, the CDR3 is TGCAGCGTCGGACAGGGAGACTACACCTTC. Translated: CSVGQGDYTF. The chain is built from TRBV29-1 and TRBJ1-2; TRBD1 matches 8 bases. V dropped 6 bases and J dropped 10; count of bases not matched to a gene: 4. Germline V gene lookup returns CDR1 SQVTM and CDR2 ANQGSEA. The CDR3 is 10 residues long.

This chain connects TRBV28 to TRBJ2-7, with a possible D match to TRBD1 (5 bases). The CDR3 is 14 residues long. Trimming removed 2 bases at V and 0 bases at J, with 8 bases between. The germline V gene has CDR1 MDHEN and CDR2 SYDVKM. The CDR3 region has the DNA TGTGCCAGCAGTTTAAGACAGAGCTCCTACGAGCAGTACTTC. Translating it yields CASSLRQSSYEQYF. Variable domain in full (rest from reference TRBV28 and TRBJ2-7): DVKVTQSSRYLVKRTGEKVFLECVQDMDHENMFWYRQDPGLGLRLIYFSYDVKMKEKGDIPEGYSVSREKKERFSLILESASTNQTSMYLCASSLRQSSYEQYFGPGTRLTVT.

The chain employs TRBV29-1 and TRBJ2-5, with 10 bases identical to TRBD1. Germline CDR1 is SQVTM and CDR2 is ANQGSEA. CDR3 size: 18 residues. V shed 1 base and J 7 bases; nucleotides not matched to a gene: 18. Here the CDR3 reads CSVEGGTGAVVHLGTQYF. As DNA, the CDR3 is TGCAGCGTTGAAGGCGGGACAGGGGCCGTTGTTCACCTAGGGACCCAGTACTTC.

The chain joins TRBV28 to TRBJ2-7, with TRBD1 matching over 9 bases. V lost 1 base, J lost 6 bases, and 4 bases stayed unmatched. Germline CDR1 and CDR2: MDHEN and SYDVKM. This CDR3 is built from 14 residues. The CDR3 region is CASSLYSDRGEQYF. CDR3 coding DNA: TGTGCCAGCAGTTTATACTCGGACAGGGGCGAGCAGTACTTC.

As DNA, the CDR3 is TGTGCCAGCAGCTTAGCGGGGGGGACAGGGGGCATTCAGTACTTC. Protein product: CASSLAGGTGGIQYF. The gene calls are TRBV7-9 and TRBJ2-4; 11 bases are shared with TRBD1. The CDR3 length is 15 residues. V trimming: 0 bases; J trimming: 9 bases; junction bases outside the gene matches: 4. Looked up from germline, CDR1 is SEHNR and CDR2 is FQNEAQ (reference sequence). The full variable domain, in which reference TRBV7-9 and TRBJ2-4 provide the parts outside the CDR3, is DTGVSQNPRHKITKRGQNVTFRCDPISEHNRLYWYRQTLGQGPEFLTYFQNEAQLEKSRLLSDRFSAERPKGSFSTLEIQRTEQGDSAMYLCASSLAGGTGGIQYFGAGTRLSVL.

The rearrangement joins TRBV30 to TRBJ2-2; D may be TRBD2 (6 bases). V lost 2 bases and J 7 bases, leaving 17 bases between the germline ends. The length of the CDR3 is 15 residues. Germline CDR1 reads GTSNPN; CDR2 reads SVGIG (reference sequence). The CDR3: CAWSRGGKFVGELFF. The CDR3 DNA reads TGTGCCTGGAGTCGGGGCGGGAAATTTGTCGGGGAGCTGTTTTTT.

The count of this clone is one. This chain uses TRBV7-9 with TRBJ2-1, with 10 bases matching TRBD2. Trimming removed 5 bases from V and 7 bases from J; junction bases left unmatched: 8. Germline CDR1 is SEHNR and CDR2 is FQNEAQ (reference sequence). This CDR3 has 15 residues. CDR3 nucleotides: TGTGCCAGCAGCCTACGGACTAGCGGACGGAATGAGCAGTTCTTC. This sequence encodes CASSLRTSGRNEQFF.

This sequence joins TRBV7-9 and TRBJ2-1; 11 bases line up with TRBD2. V trimming: 4 bases; J trimming: 7 bases; junction bases outside the gene matches: 9. The CDR3 has 16 residues. CDR1 is SEHNR, CDR2 FQNEAQ, per germline (reference sequence). CDR3 nucleotide sequence: TGTGCCAGCAGCTCATCCGGGACTAGCGGTGGAAATGAGCAGTTCTTC. Amino acids: CASSSSGTSGGNEQFF. Drawing the rest from reference TRBV7-9 and TRBJ2-1, the complete variable domain is DTGVSQNPRHKITKRGQNVTFRCDPISEHNRLYWYRQTLGQGPEFLTYFQNEAQLEKSRLLSDRFSAERPKGSFSTLEIQRTEQGDSAMYLCASSSSGTSGGNEQFFGPGTRLTVL.

The chain is built from TRBV18 and TRBJ2-7; 8 positions match TRBD2. J gave up 2 bases and V 2 bases, and 2 bases lay outside the gene matches. The CDR3 has 14 amino acids. Germline CDR1 is KGHSH and CDR2 is LQKENI. The CDR3 bases are TGTGCCAGCTCACCAGATAGCGGGGCCTACGAGCAGTACTTC. It is translated as CASSPDSGAYEQYF.

The V gene is TRBV28, the J gene TRBJ2-7; D possibly corresponds to TRBD1 (5 bases). The V end lost 5 bases, the J end lost 4 bases, and 15 bases lay between the germline ends. CDR1 and CDR2 (germline): MDHEN, SYDVKM. The CDR3 is 14 amino acids. The CDR3 spells CASSPFDSRYEQYF. CDR3 nucleotides: TGTGCCAGCAGTCCCTTTGACAGCAGATACGAGCAGTACTTC.